Presented here are 20 T cell receptor beta chains from one specimen sequenced in a study of blood T cell repertoires in COVID-19 (dated by TCRdb to about 2020). The library was obtained by the immunoSEQ multiplex PCR assay. As stored in TCRdb, this immuneACCESS dataset retains in-frame rearrangements with V and J assigned. A fraction of the clones does not appear; measured against another copy, unresolved V genes explain less than half of the discrepancy, and the remainder lacks a known reason. Counted in this sample were approximately 300,000 clones; 75% to 90% of them appeared once. Clones ranked in the top ten supply 4.6% of the sample. Sample: peripheral blood. These receptors came from a man between 35 and 55 years old with acute or convalescent COVID-19.

The V gene is TRBV11-2, the J gene TRBJ2-1, with TRBD2 matching 7 bases. This CDR3 region has 13 residues. The germline V gene has CDR1 SGHAT and CDR2 FQNNGV. V dropped 7 bases and J dropped 9; count of bases not matched to a gene: 9. CDR3 in amino acids: CASTPGLVSEQFF. In DNA form, the CDR3 reads TGTGCCAGCACCCCCGGACTAGTAAGTGAGCAGTTCTTC.

V gene TRBV5-4 combines with J gene TRBJ2-7; D might be TRBD1 (5 bases). Germline loops: CDR1 SGHNT, CDR2 YYREEE (reference sequence). The CDR3 spans 15 residues. Trimming took 4 bases from V and 3 from J, leaving 17 bases between them. CDR3 DNA sequence: TGTGCCAGCAGCCCCAGGGCAACGGTTAACTACGAGCAGTACTTC. Its protein product is CASSPRATVNYEQYF. Filled out from reference TRBV5-4 and TRBJ2-7, the complete variable domain reads ETGVTQSPTHLIKTRGQQVTLRCSSQSGHNTVSWYQQALGQGPQFIFQYYREEENGRGNFPPRFSGLQFPNYSSELNVNALELDDSALYLCASSPRATVNYEQYFGPGTRLTVT.

V gene TRBV9 combines with J gene TRBJ1-3, with D maybe TRBD1 (6 bases). The germline V gene encodes CDR1 SGDLS and CDR2 YYNGEE. The V end was cut by 3 bases, the J end by 0 bases, with 7 bases between. The CDR3 runs to 14 residues. The CDR3 DNA follows: TGTGCCAGCAGCGAACAGGGCTCTGGAAACACCATATATTTT. Amino acids: CASSEQGSGNTIYF.

On this clone itself: The sample carries other DNA sequences with the same CDR3. The gene calls are TRBV5-4 and TRBJ1-1, with D possibly TRBD1 on 5 matching bases. Germline CDR1 reads SGHNT; CDR2 reads YYREEE (reference sequence). The CDR3 is made up of 14 amino acids. The V end lost 0 bases, the J end lost 1 base, and 7 bases lay between the germline ends. The CDR3 here is CASSLGQRNTEAFF. CDR3 nucleotides: TGTGCCAGCAGCTTGGGACAGCGGAACACTGAAGCTTTCTTT.

This chain links TRBV7-8 with TRBJ2-7, with TRBD2 matching 9 bases. V shed 11 bases and J 0 bases; nucleotides not matched to a gene: 5. CDR3 size: 13 residues. CDR1 is SGHVS, CDR2 FQNEAQ, per germline. CDR3 sequence: CASRLAVSYEQYF. In DNA, the CDR3 is TGTGCCTCCCGACTAGCGGTCTCCTACGAGCAGTACTTC.

The chain has TRBV10-3 and TRBJ1-2; D unclear. There are 13 residues in the CDR3. The germline V gene encodes CDR1 ENHRY and CDR2 SYGVKD. V was trimmed by 4 bases and J by 4 bases, leaving 10 bases between them. DNA for the CDR3: TGTGCCATCAGTGTAGAGAAGATCTATGGCTACACCTTC. Its protein is CAISVEKIYGYTF.

V usage is TRBV7-2 and J usage is TRBJ2-3; D uncertain. The CDR3 length is 17 residues. V lost 5 bases, J lost 2 bases, and 20 bases lay in between. Germline V gives CDR1 SGHTA, CDR2 FQGNSA. The CDR3 sequence: CASSPMTLARFTDTQYF. The DNA of the CDR3 is TGTGCCAGCAGCCCGATGACCCTTGCCAGGTTCACAGATACGCAGTATTTT.

The genes are TRBV18 and TRBJ2-2, with 9 bases that match TRBD2. V trimming: 8 bases; J trimming: 7 bases; junction bases outside the gene matches: 5. This CDR3 spans 13 amino acids. Germline CDR1 KGHSH, CDR2 LQKENI. The DNA of the CDR3 is TGTGCCAGCGCCGGGACTAGCAGCGGGGAGCTGTTTTTT. Its protein product is CASAGTSSGELFF.

The chain links TRBV11-2 to TRBJ1-4; 8 bases are a match to TRBD1. The CDR3 is 14 residues long. V lost 5 bases, J lost 10 bases, and 9 bases stayed unmatched. Germline V gene sequence: CDR1 SGHAT, CDR2 FQNNGV. The CDR3 nucleotides are TGTGCCAGCAGCCCCAACAGGGGGGGGCGAAAACTGTTTTTT. It translates to CASSPNRGGRKLFF.

CDR3 amino acids: CASSVSGTQYF. Written as DNA, the CDR3 is TGCGCCAGCAGTGTTAGCGGGACGCAGTATTTT. The genes are TRBV10-1 and TRBJ2-3; 7 nucleotides align to TRBD2. The CDR3 has 11 amino acids. Germline V gives CDR1 WNHNN, CDR2 SYGVQD (reference sequence). The V gene end was trimmed by 4 bases and the J gene end by 9 bases; junction bases not matched to a gene: 1.

The V and J genes are TRBV3-1 (or the pseudogene TRBV3-2) and TRBJ2-7; TRBD2 agrees at 12 bases. The CDR3 loop spans 18 amino acids. CDR1 LGHDT and CDR2 YNNKEL come from the germline V gene (reference sequence). V was clipped by 1 base and J by 5 bases; unmatched bases: 12. The CDR3 here is CASSQGASGGAYIDEQYF. CDR3 DNA sequence: TGTGCCAGCAGCCAAGGGGCTAGCGGGGGGGCCTACATCGACGAGCAGTACTTC.

On this clone: Additional DNA sequences in this sample encode the identical CDR3. V gene TRBV9 combines with J gene TRBJ1-6, with 7 positions matching TRBD1. CDR3 length: 14 amino acids. Trimming removed 0 bases from V and 9 bases from J; junction bases left unmatched: 3. Germline V CDR1 and CDR2: SGDLS, YYNGEE. The CDR3 loop is CASSVGQGGSPLHF. CDR3 coding DNA: TGTGCCAGCAGCGTAGGTCAGGGGGGTTCACCCCTCCACTTT.

This sequence joins TRBV2 and TRBJ2-3; TRBD1 matches 12 bases. Germline assignment: CDR1 SNHLY and CDR2 FYNNEI. The CDR3 runs 16 residues. The junction had 4 bases not matched to a gene; V was cut back by 2 bases and J by 4 bases. The CDR3 spells CASSEWGTGGPDTQYF. The CDR3 DNA follows: TGTGCCAGCAGTGAATGGGGGACAGGGGGCCCAGATACGCAGTATTTT.

This clone was counted only a few times. The rearrangement links TRBV9 to TRBJ2-2, with 9 positions matching TRBD1. Germline values: CDR1 SGDLS, CDR2 YYNGEE. This CDR3 contains 16 residues. J gave up 7 bases and V 4 bases, and 11 bases lay outside the gene matches. The CDR3 nucleotides read TGTGCCAGCAGCTTGAGGACAGGGGTGATCGGCGGGGAGCTGTTTTTT. It codes for CASSLRTGVIGGELFF.

The gene calls are TRBV9 and TRBJ2-5, with a tentative D call TRBD1 (6 bases). This CDR3 is 16 amino acids long. CDR1 is SGDLS, CDR2 YYNGEE, per germline. The V and J ends lost 3 bases and 3 bases respectively, with 18 bases between them. CDR3 nucleotides: TGTGCCAGCAGCGCCCTCCGGGACACCACAAAAGAGACCCAGTACTTC. As protein: CASSALRDTTKETQYF.

V usage is TRBV27 and J usage is TRBJ2-3, with D perhaps TRBD2 (5 bases). The CDR3 loop spans 13 amino acids. Germline CDR1 and CDR2: MNHEY and SMNVEV (reference sequence). V was shortened by 7 bases and J by 6 bases, with 14 bases between the two germline ends. The CDR3 nucleotides read TGTGCCAGCAAACCGAGCGGTGGGGATACGCAGTATTTT. Its protein product is CASKPSGGDTQYF.

V is TRBV3-1 (or the pseudogene TRBV3-2) and J is TRBJ1-1, with TRBD1 identical over 9 bases. J gave up 4 bases and V 5 bases, and 8 bases lay outside the gene matches. CDR1 LGHDT and CDR2 YNNKEL come from the germline V gene (reference sequence). The CDR3 totals 15 residues. CDR3 in amino acids: CASSSYRGPSTEAFF. The CDR3 bases are TGTGCCAGCAGCTCCTACAGGGGGCCCTCCACTGAAGCTTTCTTT.

J is TRBJ2-7 and V is TRBV24-1; 8 bases match TRBD1. This CDR3 region has 19 residues. Per germline, CDR1 KGHDR and CDR2 SFDVKD. J lost 4 bases, V lost 12 bases, and 28 bases had no gene match. In DNA, the CDR3 is TGTGCCGCATTTCCGACAGGGGAAAGAGTAGTGGTAGGTGGTTACGAGCAGTACTTC. Its translation: CAAFPTGERVVVGGYEQYF.

This clone occurred once. V gene TRBV5-4 combines with J gene TRBJ2-3; TRBD2 matches at 12 bases. V lost 4 bases, J lost 3 bases, and 3 bases stayed unmatched. Germline lookup yields CDR1 SGHNT and CDR2 YYREEE (reference sequence). The CDR3 length is 15 residues. CDR3 DNA: TGTGCCAGCAGCCGACTAGCGGGGGATACAGATACGCAGTATTTT. Protein: CASSRLAGDTDTQYF.

The gene calls are TRBV4-2 and TRBJ1-2, with 7 positions matching TRBD1. With V trimmed by 4 bases and J by 4 bases, 9 bases remained unmatched. CDR3 length: 15 amino acids. CDR1 and CDR2 from the germline V gene are LGHNA and YNFKEQ. For the CDR3, the DNA is TGTGCCAGCAGCCTAACCGGGACAGAGCTCTATGGCTACACCTTC. This sequence encodes CASSLTGTELYGYTF.